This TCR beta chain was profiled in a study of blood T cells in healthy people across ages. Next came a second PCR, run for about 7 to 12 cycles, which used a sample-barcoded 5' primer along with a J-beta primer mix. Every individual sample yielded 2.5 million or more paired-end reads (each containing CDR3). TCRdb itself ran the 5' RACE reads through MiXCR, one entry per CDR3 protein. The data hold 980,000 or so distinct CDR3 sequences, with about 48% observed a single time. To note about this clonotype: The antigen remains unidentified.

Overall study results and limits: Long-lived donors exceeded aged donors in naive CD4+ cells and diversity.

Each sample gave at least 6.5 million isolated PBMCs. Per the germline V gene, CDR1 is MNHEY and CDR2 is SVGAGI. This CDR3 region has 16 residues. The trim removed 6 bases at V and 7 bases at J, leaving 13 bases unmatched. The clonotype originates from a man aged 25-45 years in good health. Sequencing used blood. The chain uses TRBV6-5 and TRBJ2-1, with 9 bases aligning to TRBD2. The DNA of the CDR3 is TGTGCCAGCAGGCCACCCCTAGCGGGGAGGAGTAATGAGCAGTTCTTC. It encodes CASRPPLAGRSNEQFF.